Shown below are 13 T cell receptor beta chains from a single sample sequenced in a study of T cells in Graves' hyperthyroidism and ophthalmopathy. The source material, RNA transcripts, was used to amplify TCR beta CDR3 regions. Initially, a first-round RT-PCR of the TCR CDR3 employed the HTBI primer set. Each CDR3 protein gets one entry after TCRdb re-called the multiplex PCR reads with MiXCR. The sample gives some 510,000 distinct CDR3 sequences, less than 25% of which show up once; 26% is in the top ten. Sequencing input: blood. The receptors shown here come from a man aged 18 to 29 with Graves' hyperthyroidism.

This clonotype has at least ten counts. At one boundary the junction diverges from the germline segment, which might be a read error. The chain uses TRBV2 and TRBJ1-6; D uncertain. The CDR3 is made up of 13 amino acids. Germline assignment: CDR1 SNHLY and CDR2 FYNNEI. In DNA, the CDR3 is TGTGCTAGCATCGACACTCCGGAGTCACCCCTCCACTTT. Its protein product is CASIDTPESPLHF.

This clonotype came up a few times. The rearrangement uses TRBV9 and TRBJ2-2, with 8 bases aligning to TRBD1. The CDR3 covers 14 residues. Germline V lookup: CDR1 SGDLS, CDR2 YYNGEE. The ends lost 5 bases at V and 1 base at J; junction bases unmatched: 1. Here the CDR3 DNA reads TGTGCCAGCAGACAGGGGGGGAACACCGGGGAGCTGTTTTTT. This gives the protein CASRQGGNTGELFF.

The table lists this clonotype with a few counts. The CDR3 protein is CASSQALGPNYGYTF. CDR3 bases: TGTGCCAGCAGCCAAGCGCTGGGGCCAAACTATGGCTACACCTTC. This rearrangement joins TRBV3-1 to TRBJ1-2; perhaps TRBD1 as D (5 bases). The V gene lost 1 base and the J gene lost 2 bases, with 11 bases spanning the gap. Germline values: CDR1 LGHDT, CDR2 YNNKEL (reference sequence). This CDR3 region has 15 residues.

About this clonotype itself: This CDR3 fails to terminate in the conserved phenylalanine or tryptophan, so it likely reflects a read error. This chain joins TRBV11-3 and TRBJ1-5; D is undetermined. V lost 6 bases and J 4 bases, leaving 10 bases between the germline ends. CDR1 is SGHNT, CDR2 YENEEA, per germline. CDR3 length equals 13 residues. Here the CDR3 DNA reads TGTGCCAGCAGTTTGTCCTTGAATCAGCCCCAGCATTTG. It codes for CASSLSLNQPQHL.

This clonotype has just a few counts. The genes are TRBV4-1 and TRBJ2-7, with D possibly matching TRBD1 (5 bases). V lost 1 base to trimming and J lost 2 bases, with 12 bases between them. Germline loops: CDR1 MGHRA, CDR2 YSYEKL. The CDR3 length is 15 residues. CDR3 region: CASSQVRGITYEQYF. In nucleotides, the CDR3 is TGCGCCAGCAGCCAAGTTAGGGGCATAACCTACGAGCAGTACTTC.

The table lists this clonotype with many counts. The V and J genes are TRBV6-2 or TRBV6-3 and TRBJ2-7; D perhaps matches TRBD1 (5 bases). The V end was cut by 5 bases, the J end by 0 bases, with 14 bases between. The CDR3 extends over 15 amino acids. Germline V gene lookup returns CDR1 MNHEY and CDR2 SVGEGT. The CDR3 nucleotides read TGTGCCAGCAGTGGGGCGCGGTTTAGCTCCTACGAGCAGTACTTC. The encoded protein is CASSGARFSSYEQYF.

V and J are TRBV24-1 and TRBJ2-7; D not certain. Trimming took 2 bases from V and 2 from J, leaving 9 bases between them. Per the germline V gene, CDR1 is KGHDR and CDR2 is SFDVKD. The CDR3 is 14 residues long. The CDR3 DNA reads TGTGCCACCAGTGATTCTGGCCGTGCCTACGAGCAGTACTTC. Protein sequence: CATSDSGRAYEQYF.

Ten or more counts support this clonotype. This sequence joins TRBV6-1 and TRBJ1-5; maybe TRBD1 (6 bases). Germline V gene data show CDR1 as MNHNS and CDR2 as SASEGT. The CDR3 spans 15 residues. V dropped 6 bases and J dropped 5 bases, with 17 bases sitting between them. CDR3 region: CASSPTGQWDQPQHF. As DNA, the CDR3 is TGTGCCAGCAGCCCAACAGGGCAATGGGATCAGCCCCAGCATTTT.

This clonotype was seen repeatedly, ten times or more. The chain recombines TRBV4-1 with TRBJ1-2, with 7 bases identical to TRBD1. The CDR3 loop spans 16 amino acids. V lost 1 base to trimming and J lost 5 bases; unmatched junction nucleotides: 10. Germline V lookup: CDR1 MGHRA, CDR2 YSYEKL. The DNA of the CDR3 is TGCGCCAGCAGCCAAGGGAGAGGGGGCGGAAGGTATGGCTACACCTTC. Translating gives CASSQGRGGGRYGYTF.

This clonotype was detected many times. The rearrangement links TRBV27 to TRBJ1-1, with D possibly being TRBD1 (5 bases). The CDR3 runs 13 residues. Germline V gives CDR1 MNHEY, CDR2 SMNVEV (reference sequence). V shed 6 bases and J shed 1 base, with 9 bases lying between them. CDR3 sequence reads: CASRGVPNTEAFF. The CDR3 DNA sequence: TGTGCCAGCAGGGGGGTCCCGAACACTGAAGCTTTCTTT.

This clonotype was seen ten or more times. The CDR3 bases are TGTGCCAGCAGCTTAGGGAGCGGGGTCCAGGGGAAGACCCAGTACTTC. Its protein is CASSLGSGVQGKTQYF. This rearrangement joins TRBV11-3 to TRBJ2-5; a possible D gene is TRBD2 (7 bases). The V end was cut by 1 base, the J end by 6 bases, with 18 bases between. Germline lookup yields CDR1 SGHNT and CDR2 YENEEA. The CDR3 sequence is 16 residues long.

There are many counts of this clonotype. The chain has TRBV24-1 and TRBJ2-5, with TRBD2 matching over 14 bases. The ends lost 3 bases at V and 5 bases at J; junction bases unmatched: 7. In germline, CDR1 is KGHDR, CDR2 SFDVKD. CDR3 size: 17 residues. CDR3 region: CATSDRTSGGLGETQYF. The CDR3 bases are TGTGCCACCAGTGATCGGACTAGCGGGGGGCTAGGTGAGACCCAGTACTTC.

Many counts were recorded for this clonotype. The rearrangement links TRBV28 to TRBJ1-1, with D unresolved. This CDR3 region has 14 residues. Trimming pared 6 bases from V and 2 bases from J, leaving 13 bases between. Per the germline V gene, CDR1 is MDHEN and CDR2 is SYDVKM. In DNA form, the CDR3 reads TGTGCCAGCAGGACTCACGGCTTCAACACTGAAGCTTTCTTT. It yields the protein CASRTHGFNTEAFF.